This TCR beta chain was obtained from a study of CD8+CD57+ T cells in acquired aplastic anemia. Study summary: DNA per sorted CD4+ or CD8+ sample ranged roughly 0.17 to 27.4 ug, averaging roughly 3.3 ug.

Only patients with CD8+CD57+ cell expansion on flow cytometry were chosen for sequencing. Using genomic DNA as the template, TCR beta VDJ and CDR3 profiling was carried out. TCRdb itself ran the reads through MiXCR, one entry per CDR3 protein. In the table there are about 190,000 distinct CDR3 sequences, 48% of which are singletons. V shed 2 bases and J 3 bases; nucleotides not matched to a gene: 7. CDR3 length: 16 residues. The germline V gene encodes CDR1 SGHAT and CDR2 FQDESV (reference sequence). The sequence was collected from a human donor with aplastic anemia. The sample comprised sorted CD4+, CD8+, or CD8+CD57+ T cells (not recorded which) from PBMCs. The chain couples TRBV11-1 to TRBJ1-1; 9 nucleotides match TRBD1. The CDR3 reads CASSLWTGDGYTEAFF. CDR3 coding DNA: TGTGCCAGCAGCTTATGGACAGGGGATGGCTACACTGAAGCTTTCTTT.